This T cell receptor (beta chain) stems from a study of CXCR3 chemokines and chemotherapy response in bladder cancer. TCRdb reanalysed the PCR reads using MiXCR and keeps one entry per CDR3 protein. The table has about 5,000 distinct CDR3 sequences, 13% to 15% seen once. The sample holds a few counts of this clonotype. This CDR3 spans 16 amino acids. The germline V gene has CDR1 MGHDK and CDR2 SYGVNS. Trimming took 3 bases from V and 9 from J; bases not matched to a gene: 7. The sequence came from a human donor with bladder cancer that responded to neoadjuvant chemotherapy. The specimen was obtained from a patient whose treatment included neoadjuvant chemotherapy. The rearrangement uses TRBV25-1 and TRBJ2-1, with TRBD2 matching 14 bases. CDR3 nucleotides: TGTGCCAGCAGTGAGGGCGGACTAGCGGGAGGATCTGAGCAGTTCTTC. It codes for CASSEGGLAGGSEQFF.